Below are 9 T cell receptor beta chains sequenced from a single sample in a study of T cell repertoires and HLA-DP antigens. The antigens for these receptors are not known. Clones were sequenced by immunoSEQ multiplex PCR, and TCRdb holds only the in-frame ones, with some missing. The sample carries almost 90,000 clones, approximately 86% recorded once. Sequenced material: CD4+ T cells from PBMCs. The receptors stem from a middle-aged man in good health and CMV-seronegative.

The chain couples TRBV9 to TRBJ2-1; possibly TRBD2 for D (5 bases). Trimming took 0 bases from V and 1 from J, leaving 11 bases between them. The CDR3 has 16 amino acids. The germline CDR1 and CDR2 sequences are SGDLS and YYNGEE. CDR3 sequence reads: CASSVAPLVSYNEQFF. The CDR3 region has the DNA TGTGCCAGCAGCGTAGCCCCACTAGTTTCCTACAATGAGCAGTTCTTC. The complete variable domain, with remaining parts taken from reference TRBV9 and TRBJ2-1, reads DSGVTQTPKHLITATGQRVTLRCSPRSGDLSVYWYQQSLDQGLQFLIQYYNGEERAKGNILERFSAQQFPDLHSELNLSSLELGDSALYFCASSVAPLVSYNEQFFGPGTRLTVL.

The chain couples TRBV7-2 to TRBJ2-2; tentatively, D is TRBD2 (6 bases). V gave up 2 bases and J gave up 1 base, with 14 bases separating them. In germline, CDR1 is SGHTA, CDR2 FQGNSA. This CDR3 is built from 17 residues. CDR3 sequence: CASSLFGWEVNTGELFF. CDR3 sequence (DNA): TGTGCCAGCAGCTTATTCGGGTGGGAGGTGAACACCGGGGAGCTGTTTTTT.

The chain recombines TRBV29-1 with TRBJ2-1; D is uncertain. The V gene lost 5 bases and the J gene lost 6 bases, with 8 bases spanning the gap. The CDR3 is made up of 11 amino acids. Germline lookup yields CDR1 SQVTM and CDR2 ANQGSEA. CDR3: CSVSEGNEQFF. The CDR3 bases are TGCAGCGTTTCCGAAGGCAATGAGCAGTTCTTC.

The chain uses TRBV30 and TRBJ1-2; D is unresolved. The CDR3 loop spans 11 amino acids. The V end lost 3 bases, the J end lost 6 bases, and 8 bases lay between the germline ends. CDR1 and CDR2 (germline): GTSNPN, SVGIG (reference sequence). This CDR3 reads CAWSTGDGYTF. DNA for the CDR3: TGTGCCTGGAGCACTGGAGATGGCTACACCTTC.

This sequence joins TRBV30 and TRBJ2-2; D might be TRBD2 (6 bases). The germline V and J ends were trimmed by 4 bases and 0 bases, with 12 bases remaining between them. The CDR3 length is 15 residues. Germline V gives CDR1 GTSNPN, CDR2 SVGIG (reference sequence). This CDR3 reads CAWTTRGSNTGELFF. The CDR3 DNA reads TGTGCCTGGACCACACGGGGGTCGAACACCGGGGAGCTGTTTTTT. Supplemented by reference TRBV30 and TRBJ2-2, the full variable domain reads SQTIHQWPATLVQPVGSPLSLECTVEGTSNPNLYWYRQAAGRGLQLLFYSVGIGQISSEVPQNLSASRPQDRQFILSSKKLLLSDSGFYLCAWTTRGSNTGELFFGEGSRLTVL.

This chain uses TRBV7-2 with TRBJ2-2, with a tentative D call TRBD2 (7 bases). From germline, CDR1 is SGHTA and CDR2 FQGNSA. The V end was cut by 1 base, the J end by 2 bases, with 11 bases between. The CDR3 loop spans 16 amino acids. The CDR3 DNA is TGTGCCAGCAGCTTAGTAGGGGGGGAAAACACCGGGGAGCTGTTTTTT. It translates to CASSLVGGENTGELFF.

This CDR3 is CASSFSPGLADNEQFF. CDR3 coding DNA: TGTGCCAGCAGTTTCTCTCCGGGACTAGCGGACAATGAGCAGTTCTTC. This sequence joins TRBV28 and TRBJ2-1; TRBD2 aligns across 11 bases. The CDR3 spans 16 residues. Germline assignment: CDR1 MDHEN and CDR2 SYDVKM. V was clipped by 3 bases and J by 5 bases; unmatched bases: 6.

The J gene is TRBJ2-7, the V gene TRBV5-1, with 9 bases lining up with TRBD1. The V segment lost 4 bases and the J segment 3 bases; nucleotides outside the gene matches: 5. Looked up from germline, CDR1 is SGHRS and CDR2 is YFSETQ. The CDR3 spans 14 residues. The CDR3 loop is CASSPGQGFYEQYF. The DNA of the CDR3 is TGCGCCAGCAGCCCGGGACAGGGCTTCTACGAGCAGTACTTC.

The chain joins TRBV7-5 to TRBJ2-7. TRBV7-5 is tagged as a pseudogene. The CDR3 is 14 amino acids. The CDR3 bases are TGTGCCAGAAGCTTAGAACGGGGACCCTACGAGCAGTACTTC. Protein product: CARSLERGPYEQYF.